The present TCR beta chain was sequenced within a study of cytomegalovirus exposure and HLA in healthy donors. The study, taken as a whole, reports: Another analysis was done later, and it associated 15,000 or so TCR beta sequences with HLA alleles at 0.05 false discovery rate. A later examination showed that TCR association rates differed by HLA locus, with DRB1 most and HLA-C fewest.

CDR1 and CDR2 from the germline V gene are MDHEN and SYDVKM. Trimming removed 6 bases at V and 1 base at J, with 9 bases between. There are 13 residues in the CDR3. PCR involved 60 Vbeta and 13 Jbeta primers. TCRdb's copy holds only in-frame clones and misses some; the assay was immunoSEQ multiplex PCR. The sample carries some 130,000 clones, 80% to 90% recorded once. Points on this clone: Its antigen is still unknown.

The source of this sequence is a woman in her forties in good health and CMV-seropositive. Sequencing used PBMCs. The rearrangement joins TRBV28 to TRBJ1-1; D call uncertain. CDR3 nucleotides: TGTGCCAGCAGCCCCTCAGAGAACACTGAAGCTTTCTTT. Its translation: CASSPSENTEAFF. Combining the CDR3 with reference TRBV28 and TRBJ1-1 gives the whole variable domain DVKVTQSSRYLVKRTGEKVFLECVQDMDHENMFWYRQDPGLGLRLIYFSYDVKMKEKGDIPEGYSVSREKKERFSLILESASTNQTSMYLCASSPSENTEAFFGQGTRLTVV.